This T cell receptor beta chain is drawn from a study of T cells expressing NK-cell markers. CDR1 SGHRS and CDR2 YFSETQ come from the germline V gene. The CDR3 loop spans 15 amino acids. Notes on the study in general: Whether expanded NKG2C+ T cell clones recognized HCMV stayed uncertain. Where a handful of donors were concerned, these clonotypes also led the CD3+CD56-NKG2C+ fraction.

About this clonotype: Its specificity is unknown.

TCRdb re-called the 5' RACE reads and gives one entry per CDR3 protein, without DNA. The sample's table shows under 600,000 distinct CDR3 sequences. The receptor was derived from a woman in her fifties or sixties in good health. The chain joins TRBV5-1 to TRBJ2-1; TCRdb gives TRBD2 as the D gene, but with no DNA this cannot be confirmed. Sequenced input: blood T cells: a sorted CD56 or NKG2C T cell subset, CD4+ or CD8+ T cells, or bulk PBMC T cells (not recorded which). CDR3 region: CASSWTSGNVLEQFF.